This TCR beta chain was recorded in a study of blood T cell repertoires in COVID-19 (TCRdb year 2020). Background for the entire study: The collaborator samples originated in the United States, Italy and Spain and spanned the acute and convalescent phases of COVID-19. Sample metadata almost always included a de-identified subject ID, COVID-19 status, age in years and sex. A freely available public database, intended as a resource for researchers studying the immune response to SARS-CoV-2, is where the repertoires were released. Samples came from the ongoing ImmuneRACE study (first 160 participants) plus 1,254 subjects from 6 global collaborators. Deeply sampled blood TCRbeta repertoires from subjects exposed to, actively infected with, or recovered from COVID-19 were included in the dataset. Where available, HLA class I and class II types were obtained from metadata supplied by the sample provider rather than from assay-based typing. The prospective study material was composed of cDNA or gDNA derived from T cells, B-cell-depleted T cells, or PBMCs. Points the paper makes about the study in general: The quantity of clinical and demographic metadata differed by source and by participant and was supplied without curation.

The CDR3 contains 15 residues, cysteine and phenylalanine counted. Here the CDR3 DNA is all that survives: 45 bases in frame from base 1. CDR1 SGHRS and CDR2 YFSETQ are derived from the germline V gene. From V the trimming removes 5 bases and from J it removes 5 bases, while the gene matches leave 7 bases of the junction unaccounted for. Participants in the prospective study were enrolled through a virtual design, were aged about 18 to 90 years, and lived in 24 United States geographic areas. To assign participants to cohorts, the prospective study relied on clinical history that participants themselves reported in a screening survey and a study questionnaire. Recovered participants in ImmuneRACE Cohort 3 were defined as having two consecutive negative NP/OP PCR tests, clearance from a healthcare professional, or resolution of symptoms. In the prospective study, whole blood, serum and a nasopharyngeal or oropharyngeal swab were collected from each participant by mobile phlebotomists. Participants in the prospective study had the option to provide additional blood draws and questionnaires over a roughly 2-month period. Prospective study blood samples were shipped either frozen or at room temperature before DNA extraction.

Details on this clone: Its target antigen remains unknown. Per-nucleotide qualities are absent, and no much larger clonotype sits a single base away.

TCRbeta CDR3 regions were amplified from genomic DNA using the immunoSEQ Assay, a bias-controlled multiplex PCR. The study's processing was this. Nucleated cell counts per sample were estimated from amplification of reference gene primers within the assay. To quantify the absolute abundance of each unique TCRbeta CDR3 rearrangement, sequence reads were collapsed and filtered. Productive Simpson clonality was computed per sample as the square root of Simpson's diversity index over productive rearrangements. Sourced from immuneACCESS, this table was stored by TCRdb with only in-frame sequences that have V and J called. A share of the clones is absent; for the studies checked, an unresolved V gene accounts for under half, and the remainder has no known explanation. The DNA was the basis for D and trimming; V, J and clone size are from that table. The sample contains 110,000 to 150,000 clones, 86% of them found a single time. The ten largest clonotypes hold roughly 4% of the sample.

The TCR comes from a man in his fifties who had recovered from COVID-19. The chain is encoded by TRBV5-1 joined to TRBJ1-1; 12 bases in the middle match TRBD1. The sequenced sample was PBMCs or T cells enriched from blood (not recorded which). The CDR3 protein: CASSRDRGRRTEAFF. The nucleotides read TGCGCCAGCAGTCGGGACAGGGGGCGTAGAACTGAAGCTTTCTTT.